The T cell receptor (beta chain) under discussion was sequenced for a study of cytomegalovirus exposure and HLA in healthy donors. Study conclusions and caveats: Previously analyzed data showed that most TCR beta V segments were productive at a frequency of about 90% or about 30%. Based on reports, TCR beta sequences accurately predicted HLA-A and HLA-B alleles for most subjects.

Trimming stripped 2 bases from V and 0 bases from J, with 7 bases between. Germline V gene lookup returns CDR1 MGHRA and CDR2 YSYEKL. The CDR3 is 14 amino acids. This clone came up once. The antigen remains undetermined. The PCR ran on 60 Vbeta and 13 Jbeta primers. The data were produced by immunoSEQ multiplex PCR, yet TCRdb's version contains in-frame clones alone and is incomplete. The table includes 150,000 to 200,000 clones, 85% to 90% detected once. Sequenced input: PBMCs. The chain employs TRBV4-1 and TRBJ1-2, with D unresolved. The sequence was obtained from a woman between 18 and 29 years old in good health and CMV-seronegative. The CDR3 reads CASSQITANYGYTF. The CDR3 nucleotides are TGCGCCAGCAGCCAAATAACAGCTAACTATGGCTACACCTTC.